This T cell receptor (beta chain) was identified during a study of cytomegalovirus exposure and HLA in healthy donors. Clones were sequenced by immunoSEQ multiplex PCR, and TCRdb holds only the in-frame ones, with some missing. This table holds 86,000 or so clones, 96% found once. V was cut by 4 bases and J by 2 bases, with 6 bases left in between. The CDR3 has 13 residues. Germline assignment: CDR1 SEHNR and CDR2 FQNEAQ (reference sequence). The V call is TRBV7-9, the J call TRBJ2-1; a weak D match, TRBD2 (5 bases). Sequencing input: PBMCs. The sequence derives from a man aged 18 to 30 in good health and CMV-seropositive. The DNA of the CDR3 is TGTGCCAGCAGCTCCGGGGCCTACAATGAGCAGTTCTTC. This gives the protein CASSSGAYNEQFF.